These 8 T cell receptor beta chains were sequenced from one sample in a study of CD8+CD57+ T cells in acquired aplastic anemia. Patients selected for sequencing had displayed CD8+CD57+ cell expansion by flow cytometry. Both TCR beta VDJ combination and CDR3 sequence profiling were carried out. Genomic DNA was the template for this profiling. TCRdb ran MiXCR on the reads and lists one entry per CDR3 protein. The sample shows just over 200,000 distinct CDR3 sequences, roughly two thirds of them seen only once. What was sequenced was sorted CD4+, CD8+, or CD8+CD57+ T cells (not recorded which) from PBMCs. These receptors were taken from a human donor with aplastic anemia.

The chain links TRBV7-8 to TRBJ2-1, with 9 bases lining up with TRBD2. J was trimmed by 3 bases and V by 5 bases; bases with no gene match: 17. Germline loops: CDR1 SGHVS, CDR2 FQNEAQ. CDR3 length: 19 residues. The CDR3 here is CASSRRDSGGHRRYNEQFF. The CDR3 coding sequence is TGTGCCAGCAGCCGAAGGGATAGCGGGGGCCACAGGCGCTACAATGAGCAGTTCTTC.

The V gene is TRBV2, the J gene TRBJ1-1; D unclear. The CDR3 covers 11 residues. CDR1 and CDR2 (germline): SNHLY, FYNNEI. V gave up 7 bases and J gave up 10 bases, with 13 bases separating them. CDR3 sequence reads: CASTDRVRAFF. CDR3 DNA: TGTGCCAGCACCGATCGGGTAAGAGCTTTCTTT. Full variable domain (outside the CDR3, taken from reference TRBV2 and TRBJ1-1): EPEVTQTPSHQVTQMGQEVILRCVPISNHLYFYWYRQILGQKVEFLVSFYNNEISEKSEIFDDQFSVERPDGSNFTLKIRSTKLEDSAMYFCASTDRVRAFFGQGTRLTVV.

V gene TRBV15 combines with J gene TRBJ1-4; D gene unclear. Trimming pared 0 bases from V and 8 bases from J, leaving 13 bases between. Germline CDR1 LNHNV, CDR2 YYDKDF (reference sequence). The CDR3 sequence is 15 residues long. The CDR3 here is CATSRDVTVEEKLFF. CDR3 sequence (DNA): TGTGCCACCAGCAGAGATGTCACAGTGGAAGAAAAACTGTTTTTT.

DNA of the CDR3: TGTGCCACCAGCAGCGCCCTCGGACAGGTCTTTGGGACCCAGTACTTC. This gives the protein CATSSALGQVFGTQYF. The chain uses TRBV15 and TRBJ2-5; 7 bases are a match to TRBD1. Trimming removed 3 bases from V and 7 bases from J; junction bases left unmatched: 14. The CDR3 spans 16 residues. Per the germline V gene, CDR1 is LNHNV and CDR2 is YYDKDF (reference sequence).

This clonotype was detected once. This rearrangement joins TRBV20-1 to TRBJ2-1, with TRBD2 as a possible D gene (6 bases). V gave up 5 bases and J gave up 4 bases, with 12 bases separating them. This CDR3 contains 13 residues. The germline CDR1 and CDR2 sequences are DFQATT and SNEGSKA (reference sequence). CDR3: CSAGGQLYNEQFF. The CDR3 DNA reads as TGCAGTGCTGGAGGGCAGTTATACAATGAGCAGTTCTTC.

This chain joins TRBV7-3 and TRBJ2-1; 8 nucleotides line up with TRBD1. Trimming took 1 base from V and 8 from J; bases not matched to a gene: 10. Germline V gene sequence: CDR1 SGHTA, CDR2 FQGTGA. This CDR3 is 16 amino acids long. CDR3 in DNA: TGTGCCAGCAGCTTAAATGGACAGGGAGTAGGCGATGAGCAGTTCTTC. It encodes CASSLNGQGVGDEQFF.

The genes are TRBV7-3 and TRBJ1-6; D gene ambiguous. The CDR3 contains 14 residues. V was clipped by 1 base and J by 10 bases, with 11 bases between them. CDR1 and CDR2 (germline): SGHTA, FQGTGA. The CDR3 DNA reads as TGTGCCAGCAGCTTAAACGCTGTGCGATCACCCCTCCACTTT. This encodes CASSLNAVRSPLHF.

This clonotype was counted between two and nine times. This chain uses TRBV12-3 or TRBV12-4 with TRBJ1-2; D gene ambiguous. V was clipped by 6 bases and J by 1 base, with 6 bases between them. The CDR3 is made up of 12 amino acids. CDR3 bases: TGTGCCAGCAGCCCCTATAACTATGGCTACACCTTC. Residues: CASSPYNYGYTF.